This section outlines one T cell receptor beta chain sequence together with its context. As yet, its antigen is unknown. Treatment: oral pan-JAK inhibitor, 5-10 mg twice daily. Reverse transcribed after extraction, RNA yielded cDNA as the sequencing template. TCRdb's table, derived via immunoSEQ multiplex PCR, lists solely in-frame clones and lacks some. This sample carries 180,000 or so clones, about 62% of them seen once, and the ten largest clones take 5.5%. The sample comes from a study of CD8+ T cells in alopecia areata. Study as a whole: It was oral tofacitinib, at 5 to 10 mg twice daily, that treated patients received. Tofacitinib lasted 6 to 18 months, then 6 months off drug.

Findings of the study overall: Scalp samples also yield sequences from resident alphabeta T cells of normal skin. Tofacitinib produced a significant decrease in scalp clonality and in expanded CD8+ clones among the top 100.

This sequence was found in a human donor with alopecia areata. The sample in question was CD4+ T cells sorted from blood, obtained at week 24, from a patient treated with tofacitinib.

CDR3 DNA sequence: TGTGCCAGCAGCTTGGGGTTGTGGTCACCCCTCCACTTT. Its translation is CASSLGLWSPLHF. J is TRBJ1-6 and V is TRBV7-9; D is unclear. Between the trimmed V and J ends, which lost 3 bases and 10 bases, there was a span of 10 bases. This CDR3 contains 13 residues. Germline values: CDR1 SEHNR, CDR2 FQNEAQ (reference sequence).